This T cell receptor beta chain originates from a study of CD8+ T cells in alopecia areata. The V end was cut by 3 bases, the J end by 4 bases, with 18 bases between. The length of the CDR3 is 16 residues. From germline, CDR1 is MNHEY and CDR2 SMNVEV (reference sequence). Sequencing relied on a cDNA template that was reverse transcribed from extracted RNA. The data were produced by immunoSEQ multiplex PCR, yet TCRdb's version contains in-frame clones alone and is incomplete. The sample includes around 200,000 clones, approximately 53% of them seen just once. Indicated treatment: oral pan-JAK inhibitor, 5-10 mg twice daily.

V usage is TRBV27 and J usage is TRBJ1-2, with D hard to call. The clonotype originates from a human donor with alopecia areata. This specimen consisted of CD8+ T cells sorted from blood, obtained at week 24, from a patient treated with tofacitinib. The CDR3 protein is CASSFTAAAGSYGYTF. The CDR3 coding sequence is TGTGCCAGCAGTTTTACGGCTGCGGCAGGTAGCTATGGCTACACCTTC.